The rows below give T cell receptor beta chains drawn from one sample of a study of T cells in Graves' hyperthyroidism and ophthalmopathy. TCRdb independently ran MiXCR on the multiplex PCR reads; one entry per CDR3 protein. Of about 360,000 distinct CDR3 sequences in the sample, 13% were seen once. The specimen sequenced was blood. Every receptor here comes from a woman between 18 and 29 years old with Graves' hyperthyroidism. Each CDR3 is given with its conserved first and last residue. D genes are given only for firm matches. A clone size is listed for some rows: how often the clone was seen (once, few, many), or a class if it is expanded.

>TRBD1|many|TRBV13|TRBJ2-7
CASRDTGTGVMQYF
TGTGCCAGCAGGGACACCGGGACAGGAGTCATGCAGTACTTC
>NA|NA|TRBV20-1|TRBJ2-4
CSAREGSLAKNIQYF
TGCAGTGCTAGAGAAGGCAGCCTAGCCAAAAACATTCAGTACTTC
>NA|few|TRBV6-1|TRBJ2-2
CASSEIKLEAGELFF
TGTGCCAGCAGTGAAATAAAATTAGAGGCCGGGGAGCTGTTTTTT
>TRBD1|NA|TRBV4-3|TRBJ1-2
CASSQDWAPGQGTYGYTF
TGCGCCAGCAGCCAAGACTGGGCGCCGGGACAGGGAACGTATGGCTACACCTTC
>TRBD2|NA|TRBV10-1|TRBJ2-1
CASSEPLAGTIDEQFF
TGCGCCAGCAGTGAGCCCCTAGCGGGGACCATCGATGAGCAGTTCTTC
>NA|many|TRBV28|TRBJ2-7
CASSFTSSSYEQYF
TGTGCCAGCAGTTTCACCTCCAGCTCCTACGAGCAGTACTTC
>NA|few|TRBV14|TRBJ2-1
CASSQFWDKQFF
TGTGCCAGCAGCCAATTTTGGGACAAGCAGTTCTTC
>TRBD1|NA|TRBV5-1|TRBJ1-1
CASSKGRDRDWVTEAFF
TGCGCCAGCAGCAAGGGCCGGGACAGGGATTGGGTCACTGAAGCTTTCTTT
>NA|NA|TRBV7-6|TRBJ2-7
CASSLAGDLYEQYF
TGTGCCAGCAGCTTAGCGGGAGATCTCTACGAGCAGTACTTC
>NA|many|TRBV9|TRBJ1-6
CASSVGPDPKSPLHF
TGTGCCAGCAGCGTTGGACCGGACCCAAAATCACCCCTCCACTTT
>NA|few|TRBV4-1|TRBJ2-5
CASSQSGRGRNQETQYF
TGCGCCAGCAGCCAATCGGGACGGGGACGGAACCAAGAGACCCAGTACTTC
>TRBD1|NA|TRBV3-1|TRBJ2-5
CASSQVGRGNQETQYF
TGTGCCAGCAGCCAAGTTGGCAGGGGGAACCAAGAGACCCAGTACTTC
>TRBD1|many|TRBV6-1|TRBJ1-1
CASRGGQGRATEAFF
TGTGCCAGCAGAGGGGGACAGGGACGGGCCACTGAAGCTTTCTTT
>TRBD2|many|TRBV7-9|TRBJ2-1
CASSWGLAGNNEQFF
TGTGCCAGCAGCTGGGGACTAGCGGGGAACAATGAGCAGTTCTTC
>NA|few|TRBV27|TRBJ2-7
CASSLRGPYYEQYF
TGTGCCAGCAGTTTACGGGGGCCCTACTACGAGCAGTACTTC
>TRBD2|NA|TRBV4-1|TRBJ2-2
CASSRRLLLAGGTNTGELFF
TGTGCCAGCAGCCGAAGACTTCTACTAGCGGGGGGAACTAACACCGGGGAGCTGTTTTTT
>NA|many|TRBV20-1|TRBJ1-1
CSARSGDTEAFF
TGCAGTGCTCGGAGCGGGGACACTGAAGCTTTCTTT
>NA|NA|TRBV6-2/TRBV6-3|TRBJ1-2
CASRDPTYGYTF
TGTGCCAGCAGAGACCCTACCTATGGCTACACCTTC
>NA|many|TRBV7-2|TRBJ1-5
CASSYGGGVDQPQHF
TGTGCCAGCAGCTACGGGGGCGGGGTAGATCAGCCCCAGCATTTT
>NA|once|TRBV5-4|TRBJ1-1
CASSLGQEGAFF
TGTGCCAGCAGCTTGGGGCAGGAGGGGGCTTTCTTT
>TRBD1|many|TRBV28|TRBJ1-1
CASSSGTDEAFF
TGTGCCAGCAGTAGCGGGACAGATGAAGCTTTCTTT
>TRBD2|NA|TRBV9|TRBJ2-1
CASSMGGGEAYNEQFF
TGTGCCAGCAGCATGGGGGGAGGGGAGGCCTACAATGAGCAGTTCTTC
>TRBD2|many|TRBV6-1|TRBJ2-7
CASRGLREKGYEQYF
TGTGCCAGCCGAGGGTTGCGGGAGAAAGGGTACGAGCAGTACTTC
>NA|many|TRBV7-9|TRBJ2-7
CASSLTGLFEQYF
TGTGCCAGCAGCTTGACCGGCCTGTTCGAGCAGTACTTC
>NA|many|TRBV7-9|TRBJ2-5
CATGLSYQETQYF
TGTGCCACGGGACTCTCGTACCAAGAGACCCAGTACTTC
>NA|many|TRBV19|TRBJ1-1
CASSGVKHTEAFF
TGTGCCAGTAGTGGAGTGAAGCACACTGAAGCTTTCTTT
>NA|NA|TRBV2|TRBJ1-3
CASTPRHLSGNTIYF
TGTGCCAGCACACCCCGACACCTCTCTGGAAACACCATATATTTT
>TRBD1|NA|TRBV9|TRBJ2-5
CASSVEQGTETQYF
TGTGCCAGCAGCGTAGAACAGGGGACAGAGACCCAGTACTTC
>NA|many|TRBV6-2/TRBV6-3|TRBJ2-3
CASGTTGWGTDTQYF
TGTGCCAGCGGCACCACAGGGTGGGGCACAGATACGCAGTATTTT
>TRBD2|NA|TRBV12-3/TRBV12-4|TRBJ2-3
CASSFLRGAREGQVADTQYF
TGTGCCAGCAGTTTTCTCAGGGGAGCGCGGGAGGGCCAGGTCGCAGATACGCAGTATTTT
>TRBD1|many|TRBV3-1|TRBJ2-4
CASSQPGQKNIQYF
TGTGCCAGCAGCCAACCGGGACAGAAAAACATTCAGTACTTC
>NA|many|TRBV12-3/TRBV12-4|TRBJ1-6
CASSLGQVKNSPLHF
TGTGCCAGCAGTTTAGGGCAGGTGAAAAATTCACCCCTCCACTTT
>NA|many|TRBV12-3/TRBV12-4|TRBJ1-2
CASGTSDYTF
TGTGCCAGCGGGACGTCTGACTACACCTTC
>NA|NA|TRBV9|TRBJ2-1
CASSPQSGSSSNEQFF
TGTGCCAGCAGCCCCCAATCGGGGTCCAGTAGCAATGAGCAGTTCTTC
>NA|few|TRBV4-1|TRBJ1-6
CASSQEGFTYNSPLHF
TGCGCCAGCAGCCAAGAAGGGTTCACTTATAATTCACCCCTCCACTTT
>NA|many|TRBV20-1|TRBJ2-5
CSARVMGLAETQYF
TGCAGTGCTAGAGTCATGGGGCTAGCCGAGACCCAGTACTTC
>NA|few|TRBV5-1|TRBJ1-2
CASSFGKTRDGYTF
TGCGCCAGCAGCTTTGGAAAGACGAGGGATGGCTACACCTTC
>NA|many|TRBV5-1|TRBJ1-5
CASSLGTIDQPQHF
TGCGCCAGCAGCTTGGGCACCATAGATCAGCCCCAGCATTTT
>NA|many|TRBV7-2|TRBJ1-2
CASSFTGIHYTF
TGTGCCAGCAGCTTCACGGGTATACACTACACCTTC
>NA|few|TRBV5-1|TRBJ2-2
CASSLGQLANTGELFF
TGCGCCAGCAGCTTGGGACAACTCGCGAACACCGGGGAGCTGTTTTTT
>NA|many|TRBV3-1|TRBJ2-2
CASSQGGETGELFF
TGTGCCAGCAGCCAAGGGGGGGAAACCGGGGAGCTGTTTTTT
>TRBD1|many|TRBV12-3/TRBV12-4|TRBJ1-6
CASSSTGGVSPLHF
TGTGCCAGCAGTTCAACAGGGGGGGTTTCACCCCTCCACTTT
>NA|many|TRBV7-8|TRBJ1-3
CASSSGAGQGNTIYF
TGTGCCAGCAGCTCGGGGGCGGGACAAGGAAACACCATATATTTT
>TRBD2|many|TRBV5-1|TRBJ2-3
CASSFSSGSTDTQYF
TGCGCCAGCAGCTTTTCTAGCGGTAGCACAGATACGCAGTATTTT
>TRBD2|many|TRBV12-3/TRBV12-4|TRBJ2-2
CASRGTSGKRGELFF
TGTGCCAGCAGGGGGACTAGCGGGAAGCGGGGGGAGCTGTTTTTT
>NA|NA|TRBV27|TRBJ1-5
CASSSERDQPQHF
TGTGCCAGCAGTTCGGAGCGGGATCAGCCCCAGCATTTT
>NA|NA|TRBV5-1|TRBJ2-1
CASSSLGGGDSEQFF
TGCGCCAGCAGCTCCCTGGGGGGGGGCGACTCTGAGCAGTTCTTC